The clone carrying this T cell receptor (beta chain) occurred many times. Its antigen is unknown. Original handling: Clinicopathological groups supplied CDR3 differences that were used to build a distant-metastasis classifier for papillary thyroid cancer. With MiXCR, TCRdb called clones anew from the PCR reads. These V and J calls derive from TCRdb rather than the authors' analysis. The table lists roughly 63,000 clones, 15% to 20% of them singletons. This entry is derived from a study of metastatic and nonmetastatic thyroid tumors. As for the study in general: Repertoires of blood and of tissue (tumor or nodule) from malignant and benign thyroid patients were compared.

The study, taken as a whole, reports: In blood and tumor, TCR beta diversity was reportedly significantly higher in malignant thyroid tumors than in benign nodules.

Not a single patient had been given any form of treatment at any point before undergoing thyroid surgery. V was pared by 0 bases and J by 1 base, with 18 bases between. Germline values: CDR1 ENHRY, CDR2 SYGVKD. There are 18 residues in the CDR3. Sequenced material: blood. This TCR came from a male donor with papillary thyroid cancer or a benign thyroid nodule (not recorded which). Some clones in this sample may be carry-over from other donors' samples. The rearrangement uses TRBV10-3 and TRBJ1-1, with unresolved D. This CDR3 is CAISESALFYSRNTEAFF. CDR3 DNA: TGTGCCATCAGTGAGTCGGCTTTGTTCTACAGTCGGAACACTGAAGCTTTCTTT.